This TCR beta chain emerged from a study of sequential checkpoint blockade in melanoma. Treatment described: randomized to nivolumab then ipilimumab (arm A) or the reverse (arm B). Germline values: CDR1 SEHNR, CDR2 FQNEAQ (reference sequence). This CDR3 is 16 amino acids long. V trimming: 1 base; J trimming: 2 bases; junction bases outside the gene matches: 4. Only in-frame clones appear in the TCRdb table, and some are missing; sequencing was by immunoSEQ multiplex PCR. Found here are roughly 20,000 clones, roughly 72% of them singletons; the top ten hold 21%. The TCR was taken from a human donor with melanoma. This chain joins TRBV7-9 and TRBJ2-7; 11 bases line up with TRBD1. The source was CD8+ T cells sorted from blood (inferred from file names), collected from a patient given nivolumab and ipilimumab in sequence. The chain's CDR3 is CASSLGDRGFPYEQYF. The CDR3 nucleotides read TGTGCCAGCAGCTTAGGGGACAGGGGGTTCCCCTACGAGCAGTACTTC.